Listed below are T cell receptor beta chains from one sample, sequenced in a study of T cell responses to AZD1222 COVID-19 vaccine. Some clones are missing from TCRdb's copy, which holds only in-frame ones; the method was immunoSEQ multiplex PCR. The data show 95,000 to 150,000 clones, almost 95% seen once. The sequencing used peripheral blood, collected on day 0 of AZD1222 vaccination. Receptor source: an adult in good health. The CDR3 runs from the conserved cysteine through the conserved F or W. A D gene is named only where the DNA matches it firmly. Only some rows state a clone size, as once, few, many or a class for expanded clones.

D gene: TRBD1
J gene: TRBJ1-2
clone size: .
V gene: TRBV18
CDR3 protein: CASSLSTGGARNGYTF
CDR3 DNA: TGTGCCAGCTCACTATCGACAGGGGGCGCGCGGAATGGCTACACCTTC

D gene: .
J gene: TRBJ1-2
clone size: .
V gene: TRBV9
CDR3 protein: CASSPLEGYGYTF
CDR3 DNA: TGTGCCAGCAGCCCCCTCGAGGGGTATGGCTACACCTTC

D gene: .
J gene: TRBJ1-1
clone size: .
V gene: TRBV7-9
CDR3 protein: CASSLGRYTEAFF
CDR3 DNA: TGTGCCAGCAGCTTAGGACGGTACACTGAAGCTTTCTTT

D gene: .
J gene: TRBJ1-1
clone size: once
V gene: TRBV6-5
CDR3 protein: CASSYSGALMNTEAFF
CDR3 DNA: TGTGCCAGCAGTTACTCGGGGGCCCTTATGAACACTGAAGCTTTCTTT

D gene: TRBD2
J gene: TRBJ2-3
clone size: .
V gene: TRBV19
CDR3 protein: CASSAGLGGVTQYF
CDR3 DNA: TGTGCCAGTAGTGCGGGACTAGGAGGGGTTACGCAGTATTTT

D gene: .
J gene: TRBJ1-2
clone size: .
V gene: TRBV19
CDR3 protein: CASKGELRGGYTF
CDR3 DNA: TGTGCCAGTAAGGGAGAACTACGTGGTGGCTACACCTTC

D gene: TRBD1
J gene: TRBJ1-1
clone size: .
V gene: TRBV5-1
CDR3 protein: CASSFQGGTEAFF
CDR3 DNA: TGCGCCAGCAGCTTTCAGGGGGGGACTGAAGCTTTCTTT

D gene: TRBD1
J gene: TRBJ1-1
clone size: .
V gene: TRBV7-3
CDR3 protein: CASSPQGQGGTEAFF
CDR3 DNA: TGTGCCAGCAGCCCACAAGGACAGGGCGGCACTGAAGCTTTCTTT

D gene: TRBD2
J gene: TRBJ2-2
clone size: .
V gene: TRBV9
CDR3 protein: CASSVAASGGAGFRELFF
CDR3 DNA: TGTGCCAGCAGCGTAGCTGCTAGCGGGGGGGCCGGTTTCCGGGAGCTGTTTTTT

D gene: TRBD1
J gene: TRBJ2-7
clone size: .
V gene: TRBV4-1
CDR3 protein: CASSQEPGGYEQYF
CDR3 DNA: TGCGCCAGCAGCCAAGAGCCAGGGGGTTACGAGCAGTACTTC

D gene: .
J gene: TRBJ2-1
clone size: .
V gene: TRBV3-1/TRBV3-2
CDR3 protein: CASSQEWTLIGEQFF
CDR3 DNA: TGTGCCAGCAGCCAAGAGTGGACTCTGATCGGTGAGCAGTTCTTC

D gene: .
J gene: TRBJ1-1
clone size: .
V gene: TRBV5-1
CDR3 protein: CASSQGGTEAFF
CDR3 DNA: TGCGCCAGCTCCCAGGGAGGCACTGAAGCTTTCTTT

D gene: .
J gene: TRBJ1-6
clone size: .
V gene: TRBV6-5
CDR3 protein: CASSYSAVPTNSPLHF
CDR3 DNA: TGTGCCAGCAGTTACTCGGCAGTCCCGACTAATTCACCCCTCCACTTT

D gene: TRBD1
J gene: TRBJ1-2
clone size: .
V gene: TRBV9
CDR3 protein: CASSVDPSLGQGTFYGYTF
CDR3 DNA: TGTGCCAGCAGCGTAGATCCGTCCCTGGGACAGGGCACTTTCTATGGCTACACCTTC

D gene: .
J gene: TRBJ2-4
clone size: .
V gene: TRBV3-1/TRBV3-2
CDR3 protein: CASSQTHIQYF
CDR3 DNA: TGTGCCAGCAGCCAAACCCACATTCAGTACTTC

D gene: TRBD1
J gene: TRBJ1-1
clone size: .
V gene: TRBV5-8
CDR3 protein: CASSSDRVSTEAFF
CDR3 DNA: TGTGCCAGCAGCAGCGACAGGGTTAGCACTGAAGCTTTCTTT

D gene: .
J gene: TRBJ2-2
clone size: .
V gene: TRBV2
CDR3 protein: CASSESVFDTGELFF
CDR3 DNA: TGTGCCAGCAGTGAATCTGTATTCGACACCGGGGAGCTGTTTTTT

D gene: .
J gene: TRBJ2-7
clone size: .
V gene: TRBV14
CDR3 protein: CASSRYRAPYEQYF
CDR3 DNA: TGTGCCAGCAGCCGCTACAGGGCCCCCTACGAGCAGTACTTC